This T cell receptor (beta chain) was identified during a study of T cells in Graves' hyperthyroidism and ophthalmopathy (dated 2019 in TCRdb). For the study in its entirety: Peripheral blood was sampled at the time of initial diagnosis, prior to any treatment. The 100 or so discovery patients were randomly split 7:3 into training and test sets. Whether ophthalmopathy could be predicted prospectively was tested in an independent validation cohort made up of fewer than 20 hyperthyroidism patients plus 17 patients who later progressed to ophthalmopathy. Once sampling was done, hyperthyroidism patients were given methimazole at a starting dose of 30 mg daily, whereas ophthalmopathy patients were given high-dose intravenous methylprednisolone. The study also compared thyroid tissue and blood T-cell repertoires from roughly six Graves' hyperthyroidism patients. The paper describes TCR Vbeta CDR3 sequencing of 135 peripheral blood samples, made up of about 41 ophthalmopathy patients, 70 to 75 hyperthyroidism patients and some 17 progressor patients. A discovery cohort of about 96 patients, about 40 with Graves' ophthalmopathy and 57 with stable Graves' hyperthyroidism, was used to find distinguishing TCR V-J signatures. What the authors observed across the whole study: Most expanded thyroid clonotypes (frequency above 0.001) were also found in blood, which suggests that blood repertoires may mirror thyroid immune responses. In cross-validation, a model built on a 13 V-J signature told ophthalmopathy apart from stable hyperthyroidism with 85% to 90% sensitivity and around 81% specificity, and in testing the same model reached 80%/75%. During validation, the model predicted progression to ophthalmopathy a median of approximately 6 months ahead of onset, with around 70% sensitivity and 72% to 85% specificity. Sample size was not statistically predetermined, and investigators were not blinded to group allocation.

Graves' hyperthyroidism was defined as stable when no progression to ophthalmopathy occurred over 18 months of follow-up. Hyperthyroidism patients were newly diagnosed, with disease duration under 2 months, and aged 18 to 65 years. Any patient with an uncontrolled infection, another autoimmune disease, pregnancy or lactation was excluded. Clinical symptoms, serum thyroxine and TRAb, thyroid ultrasound, and orbital computed tomography formed the basis for the diagnoses. PBMCs were isolated from about 9 ml of fresh peripheral blood by Ficoll-Paque density gradient centrifugation. Total RNA was extracted using Trizol reagent, and RNA quality was assessed on an Agilent 2100 Bioanalyzer. Here V drops 6 bases and J drops 8 bases, and the junction holds 13 bases not matched to any gene. CDR1 and CDR2, per the germline V gene (reference sequence), are MNHNY and SVGAGI. Its CDR3 holds 16 amino acids, cysteine through phenylalanine. The retained sequence is limited to the CDR3, 48 bases, with the frame set at the first base.

The table lists this clonotype with many counts. Its antigen has not been determined. The input lacks base qualities; no much larger clone sits a single base away. TCR beta CDR3 regions were amplified from RNA transcripts. The first round of RT-PCR for the TCR CDR3 was performed with the HTBI primer set and the Qiagen OneStep RT-PCR kit. The libraries were constructed in a second round of multiplex PCR and then size-selected and purified. The libraries were sequenced on an Illumina HiSeq2000 using paired-end 100 bp reads. The study's processing was this. SOAPnuke was used to process the raw data, throwing out any read that contained adapters or uncalled bases, had a mean Phred below 15, or lacked an exact constant-primer or identifier match. High-quality paired reads were merged using COPE v1.2.5, and each unique nucleotide sequence was defined as a clonotype. Clonotypes were aligned to IMGT TRBV, TRBD and TRBJ reference segments using MiTCR v1.1. The analysis was restricted to V-J combinations with a frequency above 0.0001, which together covered 99.2% of the repertoires. The TCS score was defined as the ratio of F50 (clonal expansion) to E x V (chaos), calculated using BLOSUM62-based TCRdist between CDR3 peptides within each V-J. Welch's t-statistics and random forest reduced just over 500 V-J features to under 15, which were used in a naive Bayes classifier (R e1071). The Morisita-Horn index was used to measure how similar the thyroid and blood repertoires were. TCRdb ran its own pipeline on the public reads, namely fastp trimming at Q25 and MiXCR clone calling, and kept in-frame beta chains. Rows are combined by CDR3 protein, so each entry shows the most common genes and DNA. The V and J calls follow TCRdb's processing rather than the paper's. The sample includes nearly 750,000 distinct CDR3 sequences, with under 45% observed a single time. More than 25% of the sample is taken by the ten largest.

The sequenced sample consisted of blood. The source of this sequence is a middle-aged woman with Graves' hyperthyroidism. Recombination joined TRBV6-6 with TRBJ1-6, with TRBD1 matching 7 junction bases. The nucleotides read TGTGCCAGCAGGACCGTTACAGGGGCGAGAGATTCACCCCTCCACTTT. Translation gives CASRTVTGARDSPLHF.